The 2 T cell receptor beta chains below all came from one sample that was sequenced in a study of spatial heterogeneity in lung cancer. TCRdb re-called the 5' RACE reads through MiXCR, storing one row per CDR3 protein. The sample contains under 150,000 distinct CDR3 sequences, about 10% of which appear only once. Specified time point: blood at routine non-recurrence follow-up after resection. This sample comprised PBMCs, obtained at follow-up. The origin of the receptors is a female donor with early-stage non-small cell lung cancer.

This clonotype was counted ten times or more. The CDR3, as DNA: TGTGCCAGCAGGGGAATAAGGCGGGCTAGCGGGAGCCAGCAGTACTTC. Residues: CASRGIRRASGSQQYF. This chain joins TRBV2 and TRBJ2-7, with 10 positions matching TRBD2. The junction had 16 bases not matched to a gene; V was cut back by 6 bases and J by 8 bases. This CDR3 has 16 residues. CDR1 and CDR2 from the germline V gene are SNHLY and FYNNEI.

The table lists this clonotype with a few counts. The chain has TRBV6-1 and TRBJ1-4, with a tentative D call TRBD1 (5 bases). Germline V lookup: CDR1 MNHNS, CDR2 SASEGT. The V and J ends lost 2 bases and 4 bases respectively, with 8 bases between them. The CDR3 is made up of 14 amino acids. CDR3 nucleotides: TGTGCCAGCAGTGAAAGTAGGGGTAATGAAAAACTGTTTTTT. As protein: CASSESRGNEKLFF.